These 10 T cell receptor beta chains were all obtained from the same sample, sequenced in a study of blood T cell repertoires in COVID-19. The repertoire was sequenced with immunoSEQ multiplex PCR; TCRdb's copy has only in-frame clones and lacks some. The table includes roughly 250,000 clones, roughly four fifths detected once. Sample: peripheral blood. These receptor sequences come from a woman of 80 years or more with acute or convalescent COVID-19.

This clone was seen just once. The rearrangement joins TRBV30 to TRBJ2-1; a possible D gene is TRBD2 (5 bases). The germline V and J ends were trimmed by 2 bases and 1 base, with 6 bases remaining between them. CDR3 length: 13 residues. Germline lookup yields CDR1 GTSNPN and CDR2 SVGIG (reference sequence). CDR3 nucleotides: TGTGCCTGGAGTCGGACTTCCTACAATGAGCAGTTCTTC. Its translation is CAWSRTSYNEQFF.

About this clone itself: One end of the junction fails to match germline, which may point to a read error. The chain has TRBV14 and TRBJ1-2; D is uncertain. CDR1 is SGHDN and CDR2 is FVKESK in the germline V gene. The CDR3 has 13 residues. The CDR3 region is CASSQEGNSGYTF. CDR3 DNA sequence: TGTGCCAGCAGCCAAGAGGGCAACTCTGGCTACACCTTC.

The rearrangement uses TRBV27 and TRBJ2-7; the D gene is possibly TRBD1 (6 bases). Germline V gene lookup returns CDR1 MNHEY and CDR2 SMNVEV (reference sequence). This CDR3 region has 15 residues. V dropped 5 bases and J dropped 1 base, with 15 bases sitting between them. Written as DNA, the CDR3 is TGTGCCAGCAGTCCCCAGGACAGAAGGTCCTACGAGCAGTACTTC. It specifies CASSPQDRRSYEQYF.

This chain joins TRBV9 and TRBJ1-2; the match to TRBD1 covers 7 bases. Trimming removed 0 bases from V and 7 bases from J; junction bases left unmatched: 9. The CDR3 sequence is 15 residues long. Germline V gene data show CDR1 as SGDLS and CDR2 as YYNGEE. CDR3 protein: CASSVGTGVPGGYTF. The CDR3 DNA reads TGTGCCAGCAGCGTAGGAACAGGGGTACCGGGTGGCTACACCTTC.

This clone was recorded once. The chain employs TRBV27 and TRBJ2-2; D is perhaps TRBD1 (6 bases). CDR1 and CDR2 from the germline V gene are MNHEY and SMNVEV (reference sequence). CDR3 length equals 15 residues. Trimming took off 0 bases at V and 4 bases at J, with 9 bases between the two ends. The CDR3 DNA is TGTGCCAGCAGTTTATCGGGACATGCCACCGGGGAGCTGTTTTTT. It is translated as CASSLSGHATGELFF.

This chain links TRBV5-4 with TRBJ2-7; 8 nucleotides align to TRBD2. In germline, CDR1 is SGHNT, CDR2 YYREEE (reference sequence). The CDR3 totals 15 residues. Unmatched junction bases numbered 10, after V lost 4 bases and J lost 4 bases. CDR3 region: CASSPRGSGVYEQYF. The DNA for the CDR3 is TGTGCCAGCAGCCCCCGGGGTAGCGGGGTGTACGAGCAGTACTTC.

CDR3 loop: CATSRESGTGSTDTQYF. DNA of the CDR3: TGTGCCACCAGCAGAGAGTCGGGGACAGGGAGCACAGATACGCAGTATTTT. The chain is built from TRBV15 and TRBJ2-3; the match to TRBD1 covers 9 bases. Germline assignment: CDR1 LNHNV and CDR2 YYDKDF (reference sequence). V was pared by 0 bases and J by 0 bases, with 4 bases of the junction left unmatched. The CDR3 sequence is 17 residues long.

This chain links TRBV4-1 with TRBJ1-6; 8 bases agree with TRBD1. This CDR3 region has 14 residues. V lost 1 base and J lost 19; bases outside the gene matches: 12. Germline V gene lookup returns CDR1 MGHRA and CDR2 YSYEKL. CDR3 coding DNA: TGCGCCAGCAGCCAAGGTGGTTGGCAGGGGGCGCTTCACTTT. Protein product: CASSQGGWQGALHF.

The chain recombines TRBV28 with TRBJ1-2, with D hard to call. This CDR3 contains 15 residues. V was cut by 8 bases and J by 7 bases, with 23 bases left in between. Germline CDR1 MDHEN, CDR2 SYDVKM. CDR3: CASRPSPGGLAGYTF. In nucleotides, the CDR3 is TGTGCCAGCCGACCTAGCCCTGGAGGTCTAGCTGGCTACACCTTC.

In this sample, this clone turned up a few times. The genes are TRBV19 and TRBJ2-7; perhaps TRBD1 as D (6 bases). The CDR3 totals 14 residues. Trimming pared 5 bases from V and 0 bases from J, leaving 11 bases between. The germline gives CDR1 LNHDA, CDR2 SQIVND (reference sequence). CDR3 sequence: CASSEEGVSYEQYF. CDR3 DNA sequence: TGTGCCAGTAGTGAAGAGGGGGTCTCCTACGAGCAGTACTTC.